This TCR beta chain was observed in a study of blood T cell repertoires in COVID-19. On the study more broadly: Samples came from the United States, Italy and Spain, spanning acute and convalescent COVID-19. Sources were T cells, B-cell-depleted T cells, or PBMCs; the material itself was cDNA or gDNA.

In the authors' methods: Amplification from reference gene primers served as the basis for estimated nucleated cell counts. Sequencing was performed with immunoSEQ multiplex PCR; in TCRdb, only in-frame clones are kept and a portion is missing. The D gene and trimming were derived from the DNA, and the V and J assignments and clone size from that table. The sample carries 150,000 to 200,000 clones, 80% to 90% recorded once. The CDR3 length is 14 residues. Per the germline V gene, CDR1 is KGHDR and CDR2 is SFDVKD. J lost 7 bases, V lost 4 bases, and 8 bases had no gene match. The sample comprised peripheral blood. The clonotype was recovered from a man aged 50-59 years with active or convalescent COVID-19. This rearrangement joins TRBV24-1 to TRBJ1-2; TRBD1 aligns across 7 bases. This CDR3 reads CATSDPGQWLGYTF. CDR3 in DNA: TGTGCCACCAGTGACCCGGGACAGTGGCTTGGCTACACCTTC.